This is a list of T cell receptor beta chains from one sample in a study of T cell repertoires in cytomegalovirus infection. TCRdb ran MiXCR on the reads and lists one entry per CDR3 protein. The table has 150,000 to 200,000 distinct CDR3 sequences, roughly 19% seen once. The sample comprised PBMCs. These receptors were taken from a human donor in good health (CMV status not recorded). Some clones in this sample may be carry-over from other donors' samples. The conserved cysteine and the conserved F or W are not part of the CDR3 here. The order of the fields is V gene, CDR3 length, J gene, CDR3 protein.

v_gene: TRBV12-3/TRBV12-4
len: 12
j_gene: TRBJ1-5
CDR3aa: ASRLQFSNQPQH

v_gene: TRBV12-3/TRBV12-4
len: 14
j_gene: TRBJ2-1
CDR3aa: ASSPITSGRTGEQF

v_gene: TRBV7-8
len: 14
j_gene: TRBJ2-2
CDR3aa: ASSLRRQSNTGELF

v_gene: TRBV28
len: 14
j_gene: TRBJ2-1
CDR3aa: ASSRLREDSYNEQF

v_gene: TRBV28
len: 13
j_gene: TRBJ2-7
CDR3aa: ASSASTAGSYEQY

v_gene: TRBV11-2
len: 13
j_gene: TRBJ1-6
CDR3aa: ASSYRGDRGSPLH

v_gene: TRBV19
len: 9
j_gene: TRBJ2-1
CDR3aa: ASTNTNEQF

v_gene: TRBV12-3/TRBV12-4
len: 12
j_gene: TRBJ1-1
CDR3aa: ASRRYGLNTEAF

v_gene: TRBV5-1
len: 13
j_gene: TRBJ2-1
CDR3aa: ASSLTAGGSNEQF

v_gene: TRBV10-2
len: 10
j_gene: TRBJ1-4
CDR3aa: ASSQESHGLF

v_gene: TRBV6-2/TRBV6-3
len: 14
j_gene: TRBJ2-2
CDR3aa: ASRQGAFWYTGELF

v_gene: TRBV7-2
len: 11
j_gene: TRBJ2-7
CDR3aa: ASSLSGGYEQY

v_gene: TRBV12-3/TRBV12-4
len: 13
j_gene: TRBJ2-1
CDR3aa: ASSQTGSGRGGQF

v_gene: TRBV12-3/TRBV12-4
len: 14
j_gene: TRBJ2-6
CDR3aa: ASRRRDRAGANVLT

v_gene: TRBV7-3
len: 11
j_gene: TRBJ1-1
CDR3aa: ASSLTANTEAF

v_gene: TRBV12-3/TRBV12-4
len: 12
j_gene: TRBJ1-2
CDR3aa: ASSFGQINYGYT

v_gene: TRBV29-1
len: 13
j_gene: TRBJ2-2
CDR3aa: IVEAGESNTGELF

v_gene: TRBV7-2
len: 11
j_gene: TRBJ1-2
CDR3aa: ASSEQGSYGYT

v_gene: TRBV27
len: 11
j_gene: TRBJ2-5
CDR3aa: ASKGNGRETQY

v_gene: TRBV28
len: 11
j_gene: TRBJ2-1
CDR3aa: ASSFYSYNEQF

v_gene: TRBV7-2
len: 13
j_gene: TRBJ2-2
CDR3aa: ASSSGPWNTGELF

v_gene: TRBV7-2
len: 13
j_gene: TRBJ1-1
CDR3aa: ASSHLRGADTEAF

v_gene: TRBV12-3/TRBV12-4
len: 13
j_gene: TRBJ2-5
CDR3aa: ASSLSSGSAETQY

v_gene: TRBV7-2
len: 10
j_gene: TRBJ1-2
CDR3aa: ASSFLGDGYT

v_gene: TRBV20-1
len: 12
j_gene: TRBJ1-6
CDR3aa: SARDNIYNSPLH

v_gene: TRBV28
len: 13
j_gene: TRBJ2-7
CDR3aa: ASRRGGGGFHEQY

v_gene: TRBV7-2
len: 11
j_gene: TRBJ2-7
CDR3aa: ASSEGVVYEQY

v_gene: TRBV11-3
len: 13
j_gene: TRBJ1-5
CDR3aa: ASSRDRGFIQPQH

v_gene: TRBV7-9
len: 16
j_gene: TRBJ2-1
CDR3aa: ASSFSGGSPPQDNEQF

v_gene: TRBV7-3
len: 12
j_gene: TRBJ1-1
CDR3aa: ASRGEGKGTEAF

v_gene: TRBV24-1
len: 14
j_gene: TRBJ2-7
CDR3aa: ATSDARQGLHYEQY

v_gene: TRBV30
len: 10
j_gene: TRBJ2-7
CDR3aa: AWSGLAREQY

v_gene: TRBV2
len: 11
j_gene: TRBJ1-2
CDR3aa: ASRTGTGYGYT

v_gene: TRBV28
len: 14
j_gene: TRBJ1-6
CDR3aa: ASSYSQGLRDSPLH

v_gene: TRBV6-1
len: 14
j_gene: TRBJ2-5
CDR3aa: ASTGRAGVREETQY

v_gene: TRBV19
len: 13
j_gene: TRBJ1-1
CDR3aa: ASRPGQIMNTEAF

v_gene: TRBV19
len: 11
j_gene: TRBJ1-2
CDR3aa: ASSLLAAVGYT

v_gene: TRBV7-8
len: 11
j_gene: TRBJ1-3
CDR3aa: ASTLLSGNTIY

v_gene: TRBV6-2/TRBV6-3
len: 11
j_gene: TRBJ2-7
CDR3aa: ASRKIGGPSKY

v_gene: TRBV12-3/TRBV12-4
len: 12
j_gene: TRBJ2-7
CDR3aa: ASSFAVGLYEQY

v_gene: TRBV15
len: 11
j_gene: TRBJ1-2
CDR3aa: DRVRCSNYGYT

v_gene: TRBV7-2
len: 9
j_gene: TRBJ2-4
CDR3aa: ASTAGNIQY

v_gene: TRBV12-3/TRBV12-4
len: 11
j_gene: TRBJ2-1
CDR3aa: ASSLRLGNEQF

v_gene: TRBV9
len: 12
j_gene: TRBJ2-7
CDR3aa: ASGGGQNSYEQY

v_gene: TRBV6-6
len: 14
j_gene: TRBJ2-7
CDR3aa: ASSPSAADRVNEQY

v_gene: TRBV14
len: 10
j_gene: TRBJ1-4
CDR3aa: ASSQGTARLF

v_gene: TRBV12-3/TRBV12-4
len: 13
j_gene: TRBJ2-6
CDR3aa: ASSPAWAGANVLT

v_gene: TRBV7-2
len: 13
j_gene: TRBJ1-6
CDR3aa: ASSLDGGHNSPLH